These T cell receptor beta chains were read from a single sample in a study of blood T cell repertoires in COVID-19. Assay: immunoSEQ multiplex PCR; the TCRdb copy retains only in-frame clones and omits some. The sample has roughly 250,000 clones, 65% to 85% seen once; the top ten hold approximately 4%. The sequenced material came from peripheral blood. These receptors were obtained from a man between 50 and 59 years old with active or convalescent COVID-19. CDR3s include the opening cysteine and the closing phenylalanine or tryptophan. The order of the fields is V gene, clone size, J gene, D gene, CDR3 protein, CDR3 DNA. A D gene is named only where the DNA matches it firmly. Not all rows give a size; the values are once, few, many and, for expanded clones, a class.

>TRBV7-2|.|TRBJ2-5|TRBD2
CASSPTSGGAAEETQYF
TGTGCCAGCAGCCCGACTAGCGGGGGGGCGGCGGAAGAGACCCAGTACTTC
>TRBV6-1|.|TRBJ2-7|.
CASSELDVYGQYF
TGTGCCAGCAGTGAACTTGATGTCTACGGGCAGTACTTC
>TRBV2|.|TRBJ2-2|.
CASSESYTGELFF
TGTGCCAGCAGTGAGTCGTATACCGGGGAGCTGTTTTTT
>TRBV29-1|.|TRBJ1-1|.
CSVGRRERVTEAFF
TGCAGCGTTGGAAGGAGGGAGAGGGTCACTGAAGCTTTCTTT
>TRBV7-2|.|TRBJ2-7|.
CASSLSPTSYYEQYF
TGTGCCAGCAGCCTATCACCGACTTCCTACTACGAGCAGTACTTC
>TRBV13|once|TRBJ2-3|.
CASRRLGSTDTQYF
TGTGCCAGCAGACGACTGGGTAGCACAGATACGCAGTATTTT
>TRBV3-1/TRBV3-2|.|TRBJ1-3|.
CASSQVSVISGNTIYF
TGTGCCAGCAGCCAAGTTTCGGTGATCTCTGGAAACACCATATATTTT
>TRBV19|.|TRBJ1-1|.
CASRSGPSWNTEAFF
TGTGCCAGTAGATCAGGGCCTTCCTGGAACACTGAAGCTTTCTTT
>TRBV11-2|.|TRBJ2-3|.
CASSLAHARTDTQYF
TGTGCCAGCAGCTTAGCCCACGCTAGAACAGATACGCAGTATTTT
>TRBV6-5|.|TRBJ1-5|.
CASSRTQGNQPQHF
TGTGCCAGCAGCAGGACGCAGGGGAATCAGCCCCAGCATTTT
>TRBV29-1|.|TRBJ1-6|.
CSVGETNSPLHF
TGCAGCGTTGGGGAGACCAATTCACCCCTCCACTTT
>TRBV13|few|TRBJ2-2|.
CASSLGNRFGNTGELFF
TGTGCCAGCAGCTTAGGGAACCGGTTCGGGAACACCGGGGAGCTGTTTTTT
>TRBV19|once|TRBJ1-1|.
CASSPTRTASNFF
TGTGCCAGTAGTCCAACCCGGACAGCCTCGAATTTCTTT
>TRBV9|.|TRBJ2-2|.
CASSVEGLTRDGELFF
TGTGCCAGCAGCGTAGAGGGCCTGACTCGGGACGGGGAGCTGTTTTTT
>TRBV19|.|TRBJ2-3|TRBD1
CASSTSGQGINTDTQYF
TGTGCCAGTAGTACCTCCGGACAGGGAATAAACACAGATACGCAGTATTTT
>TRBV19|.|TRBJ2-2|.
CASSTLGGLGGELFF
TGTGCCAGTAGTACCCTCGGGGGACTCGGCGGGGAGCTGTTTTTT
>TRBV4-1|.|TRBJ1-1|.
CASSHPGVTEAFF
TGCGCCAGCAGCCACCCAGGCGTCACTGAAGCTTTCTTT
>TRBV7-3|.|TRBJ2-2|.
CASSPSPGGWGTGTGELFF
TGTGCCAGCAGCCCAAGTCCGGGGGGCTGGGGAACGGGCACCGGGGAGCTGTTTTTT
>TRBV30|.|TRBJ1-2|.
CAWSVLADYYGYTF
TGTGCCTGGAGTGTACTAGCGGATTATTATGGCTACACCTTC
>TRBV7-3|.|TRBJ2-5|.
CASSSGDSYYQETQYF
TGTGCCAGCAGTTCCGGGGACTCCTACTACCAAGAGACCCAGTACTTC
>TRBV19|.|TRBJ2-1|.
CASSTSGGVNEQFF
TGTGCCAGTAGTACTTCCGGGGGAGTCAATGAGCAGTTCTTC
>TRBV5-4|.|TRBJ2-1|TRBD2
CASSSGTSGDNEQFF
TGTGCCAGCAGCTCCGGGACTAGCGGTGACAATGAGCAGTTCTTC
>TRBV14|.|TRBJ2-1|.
CASSRHDEYNEQFF
TGTGCCAGCAGCCGACATGACGAGTACAATGAGCAGTTCTTC
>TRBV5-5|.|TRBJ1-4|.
CASSLGGRGNEKLFF
TGTGCCAGCAGTCTCGGCGGCAGAGGAAATGAAAAACTGTTTTTT
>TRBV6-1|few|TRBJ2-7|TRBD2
CASSERASGSYEQYF
TGTGCCAGCAGTGAACGGGCTAGCGGCTCCTACGAGCAGTACTTC
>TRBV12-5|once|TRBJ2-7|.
CASGHDRSREQYF
TGTGCTAGTGGCCATGACAGGTCGAGGGAGCAGTACTTC
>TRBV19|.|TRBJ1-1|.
CASSVLGANTEAFF
TGTGCCAGTAGCGTACTGGGCGCGAACACTGAAGCTTTCTTT
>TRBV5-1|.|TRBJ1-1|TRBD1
CASSSGTGMPLAFF
TGCGCCAGCAGCTCTGGGACAGGGATGCCCTTAGCTTTCTTT
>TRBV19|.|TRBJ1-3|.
CASSSYYSGNTIYF
TGTGCCAGTAGTAGCTACTACTCTGGAAACACCATATATTTT
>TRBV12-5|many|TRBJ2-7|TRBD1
CASGRTGSSYEQYF
TGTGCTAGTGGTCGGACAGGGAGCTCCTACGAGCAGTACTTC
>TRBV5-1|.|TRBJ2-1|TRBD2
CASRVSGGNYNEQFF
TGCGCCAGCAGAGTCAGCGGGGGGAACTACAATGAGCAGTTCTTC
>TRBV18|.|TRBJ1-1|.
CASSPRQENTEAFF
TGTGCCAGCTCACCTAGACAGGAGAACACTGAAGCTTTCTTT
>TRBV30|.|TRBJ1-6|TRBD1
CAWSVRKGARNSPLHF
TGTGCCTGGAGTGTTCGGAAGGGGGCGCGGAATTCACCCCTCCACTTT
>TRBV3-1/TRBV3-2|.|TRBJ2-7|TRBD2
CASSQNSGPYEQYF
TGTGCCAGCAGCCAGAATAGCGGGCCCTACGAGCAGTACTTC
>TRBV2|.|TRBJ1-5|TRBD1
CASRGGTGNSNQPQHF
TGTGCCAGCAGGGGAGGGACAGGGAATAGCAATCAGCCCCAGCATTTT
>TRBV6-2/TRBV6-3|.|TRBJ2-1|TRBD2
CASSYSSLLAGGPVYNEQFF
TGTGCCAGCAGTTACTCTTCGTTACTAGCGGGGGGGCCAGTCTACAATGAGCAGTTCTTC
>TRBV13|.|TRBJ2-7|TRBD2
CASSPRTGGYEQYF
TGTGCCAGCAGCCCCCGGACGGGGGGGTACGAGCAGTACTTC
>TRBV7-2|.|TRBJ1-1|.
CASSLEAGLNTEAFF
TGTGCCAGCAGCTTAGAAGCGGGTTTGAACACTGAAGCTTTCTTT
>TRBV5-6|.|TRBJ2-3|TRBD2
CASSSLASGGPTDTQYF
TGTGCCAGCAGCTCCCTTGCTAGCGGGGGCCCCACAGATACGCAGTATTTT
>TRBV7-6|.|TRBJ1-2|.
CASSHGRGMGGYTF
TGTGCCAGCAGCCATGGAAGGGGGATGGGTGGCTACACCTTC
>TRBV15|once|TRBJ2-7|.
CATSRVDTTYEQYF
TGTGCCACCAGCAGGGTAGACACCACCTACGAGCAGTACTTC
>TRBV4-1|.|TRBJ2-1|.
CASSQSQVYNEQFF
TGCGCCAGCAGCCAATCTCAGGTCTACAATGAGCAGTTCTTC
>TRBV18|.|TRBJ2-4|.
CASSPGRGIQYF
TGTGCCAGCTCACCAGGGCGGGGCATTCAGTACTTC
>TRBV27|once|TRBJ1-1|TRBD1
CASSPRQGWAEAFF
TGTGCCAGCAGTCCCCGACAGGGATGGGCTGAAGCTTTCTTT
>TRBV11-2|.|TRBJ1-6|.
CASSFGQQNSPLHF
TGTGCCAGCAGCTTTGGACAGCAAAATTCACCCCTCCACTTT
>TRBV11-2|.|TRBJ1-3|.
CASSFRGTSGNTIYF
TGTGCCAGCAGCTTTAGGGGGACCTCTGGAAACACCATATATTTT
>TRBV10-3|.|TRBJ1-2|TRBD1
CAIRGTGVNYGYTF
TGTGCCATCAGGGGGACAGGGGTGAACTATGGCTACACCTTC
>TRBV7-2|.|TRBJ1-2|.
CASSLVSGETHGYTF
TGTGCCAGCAGCTTAGTTTCAGGGGAAACCCATGGCTACACCTTC
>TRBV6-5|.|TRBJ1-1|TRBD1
CASSSGTGNTEAFF
TGTGCCAGCAGTTCTGGGACAGGGAACACTGAAGCTTTCTTT
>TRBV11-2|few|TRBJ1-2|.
CASSSSAGFGYTF
TGTGCCAGCAGCTCCTCAGCAGGGTTCGGCTACACCTTC
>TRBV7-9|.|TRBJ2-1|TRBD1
CASSYTGTGVNEQFF
TGTGCCAGCAGCTATACCGGGACAGGGGTAAATGAGCAGTTCTTC
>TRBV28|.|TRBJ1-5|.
CASSFTEINQPQHF
TGTGCCAGCAGTTTTACAGAGATCAATCAGCCCCAGCATTTT
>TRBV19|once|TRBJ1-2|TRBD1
CASSVTGGAYGYTF
TGTGCCAGTAGTGTCACAGGGGGCGCTTATGGCTACACCTTC
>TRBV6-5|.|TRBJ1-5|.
CASRARQGNQPQHF
TGTGCCAGCAGGGCAAGGCAGGGAAATCAGCCCCAGCATTTT